Included here is one TCR beta chain sequence, with context. As yet, its antigen is unknown. Reverse transcription of all isolated RNA meant that expressed TCRB transcripts were sequenced. Clones were sequenced by immunoSEQ multiplex PCR, and TCRdb holds only the in-frame ones, with some missing. The sample consists of under 300,000 clones, 20% to 25% of them appearing once. After removal of 2 bases from V and 14 bases from J, the junction contained 5 bases not matched to a gene. The CDR3 sequence is 13 residues long. The germline gives CDR1 MGHRA, CDR2 YSYEKL. This sample was taken from a study of beta chain features in type 1 diabetes. Study-wide results and limits: Naive, central memory and regulatory TCRB repertoires appeared more similar among patients than healthy donors. Among all four CD4+ subsets, Type 1 diabetes patients had TCRB CDR3s that were moderately but significantly shorter.

The chain uses TRBV4-1 and TRBJ2-4, with 11 nucleotides matching TRBD2. Sequencing was performed on naive CD4+ T cells from blood. The clonotype comes from a woman in her 30s with type 1 diabetes. CDR3 sequence reads: CASSQPGLAAEYF. CDR3 bases: TGCGCCAGCAGCCAACCGGGACTAGCGGCAGAGTACTTC.